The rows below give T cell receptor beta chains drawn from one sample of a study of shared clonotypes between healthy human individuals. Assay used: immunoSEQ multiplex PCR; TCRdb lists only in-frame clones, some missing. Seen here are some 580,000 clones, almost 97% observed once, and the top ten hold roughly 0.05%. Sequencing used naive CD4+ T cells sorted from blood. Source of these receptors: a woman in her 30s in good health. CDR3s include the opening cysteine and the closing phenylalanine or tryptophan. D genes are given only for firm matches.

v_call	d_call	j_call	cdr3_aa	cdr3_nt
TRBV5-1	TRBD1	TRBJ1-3	CASSPDRGSLGRTIYF	TGCGCCAGCAGCCCGGACAGGGGGTCCTTGGGTCGGACCATATATTTT
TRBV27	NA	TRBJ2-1	CASRPTEFSYNEQFF	TGTGCCAGCAGGCCTACGGAATTCTCCTACAATGAGCAGTTCTTC
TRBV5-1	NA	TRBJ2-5	CASSTTGGARETQYF	TGCGCCAGCAGCACTACAGGGGGGGCTCGGGAGACCCAGTACTTC
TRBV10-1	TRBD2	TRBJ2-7	CASSELAGGRNEQYF	TGCGCCAGCAGTGAACTAGCGGGAGGGCGCAACGAGCAGTACTTC
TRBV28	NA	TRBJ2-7	CASSLQLYEQYF	TGTGCCAGCAGTTTACAGCTCTACGAGCAGTACTTC
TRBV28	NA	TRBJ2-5	CASSGDWNQETQYF	TGTGCCAGCAGTGGCGATTGGAACCAAGAGACCCAGTACTTC
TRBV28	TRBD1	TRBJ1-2	CASSLSPDREGGYTF	TGTGCCAGCAGTTTATCTCCAGACAGGGAGGGTGGCTACACCTTC
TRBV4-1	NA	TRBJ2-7	CASSQAPGRKSYEQYF	TGCGCCAGCAGCCAAGCCCCGGGACGCAAATCCTACGAGCAGTACTTC
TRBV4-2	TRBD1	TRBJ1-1	CASSEDDADRTGSFF	TGTGCCAGCAGCGAAGATGACGCCGACAGGACAGGGAGTTTCTTT
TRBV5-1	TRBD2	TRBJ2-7	CASSPSGGGPYEQYF	TGCGCCAGCTCCCCTAGCGGGGGAGGCCCCTACGAGCAGTACTTC